These 2 T cell receptor beta chains were all obtained from the same sample, sequenced in a study of glioma-infiltrating T cells after dendritic cell vaccination. Time point noted: after dendritic cell vaccination, including at tumor progression/relapse. Using immunoSEQ multiplex PCR, the repertoire was profiled, and TCRdb retains in-frame clones only, with some absent. The table shows 60,000 or so clones, with around nine tenths occurring only once. Sequenced material: blood, taken after dendritic cell vaccination. These receptors were collected from a human donor with glioblastoma.

Concerning this clone itself: Other nucleotide sequences in the sample specify the same CDR3. The chain carries TRBV4-3 and TRBJ1-1; TRBD1 matches at 8 bases. CDR3 length: 15 amino acids. Germline trimming cut 3 bases from V and 0 bases from J; bases unmatched to any gene: 3. Germline CDR1 and CDR2: LGHNA and YSLEER. In nucleotides, the CDR3 is TGCGCCAGCAGCCATCAGACAGGGGTGAACACTGAAGCTTTCTTT. Protein product: CASSHQTGVNTEAFF.

The genes are TRBV6-6 and TRBJ1-1; 7 bases are shared with TRBD1. The J segment lost 8 bases and the V segment lost 2 bases, leaving 11 bases of the junction unmatched. This CDR3 spans 15 amino acids. Germline CDR1 is MNHNY and CDR2 is SVGAGI (reference sequence). CDR3 bases: TGTGCCAGCAGTTACCGGGATCAGACAGGGATGGAAGCTTTCTTT. This translates into CASSYRDQTGMEAFF.